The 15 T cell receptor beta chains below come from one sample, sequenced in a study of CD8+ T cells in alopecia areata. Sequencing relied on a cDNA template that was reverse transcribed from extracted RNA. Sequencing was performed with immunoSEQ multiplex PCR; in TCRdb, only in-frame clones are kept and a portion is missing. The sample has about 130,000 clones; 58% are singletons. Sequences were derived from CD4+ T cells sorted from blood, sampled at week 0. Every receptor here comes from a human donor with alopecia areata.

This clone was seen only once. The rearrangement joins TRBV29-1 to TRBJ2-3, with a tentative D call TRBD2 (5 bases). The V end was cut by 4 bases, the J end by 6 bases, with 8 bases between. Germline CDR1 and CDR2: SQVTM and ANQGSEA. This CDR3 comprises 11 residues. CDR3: CSVATSDTQYF. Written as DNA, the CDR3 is TGCAGCGTTGCTACTAGTGATACGCAGTATTTT.

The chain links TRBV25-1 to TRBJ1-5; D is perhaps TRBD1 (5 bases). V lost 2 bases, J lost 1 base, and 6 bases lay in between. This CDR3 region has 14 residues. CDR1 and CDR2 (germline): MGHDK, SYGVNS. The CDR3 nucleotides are TGTGCCAGCAGTGAACAGGGAAGCAATCAGCCCCAGCATTTT. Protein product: CASSEQGSNQPQHF.

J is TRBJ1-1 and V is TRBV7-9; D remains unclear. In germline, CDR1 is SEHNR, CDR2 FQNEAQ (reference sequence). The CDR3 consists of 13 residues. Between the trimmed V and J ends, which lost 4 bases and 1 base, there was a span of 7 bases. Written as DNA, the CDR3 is TGTGCCAGCAGCTACACCACGAACACTGAAGCTTTCTTT. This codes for CASSYTTNTEAFF.

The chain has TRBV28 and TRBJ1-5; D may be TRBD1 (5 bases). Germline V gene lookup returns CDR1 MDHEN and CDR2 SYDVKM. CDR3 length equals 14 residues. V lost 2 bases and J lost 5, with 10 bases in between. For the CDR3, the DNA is TGTGCCAGCAGTTTACAGGGAGGGCATCAGCCCCAGCATTTT. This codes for CASSLQGGHQPQHF.

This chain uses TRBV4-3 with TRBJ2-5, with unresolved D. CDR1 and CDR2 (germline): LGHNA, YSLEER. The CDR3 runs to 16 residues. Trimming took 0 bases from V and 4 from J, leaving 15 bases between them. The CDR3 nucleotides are TGCGCCAGCAGCCAAGACCTTTCAGGATTCGGAGAGACCCAGTACTTC. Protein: CASSQDLSGFGETQYF.

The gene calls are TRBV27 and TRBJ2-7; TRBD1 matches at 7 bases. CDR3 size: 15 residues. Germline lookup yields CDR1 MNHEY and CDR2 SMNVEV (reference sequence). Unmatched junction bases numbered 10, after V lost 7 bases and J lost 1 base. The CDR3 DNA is TGTGCCAGCATTCGATCGACAGGGCTTTCCTACGAGCAGTACTTC. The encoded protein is CASIRSTGLSYEQYF.

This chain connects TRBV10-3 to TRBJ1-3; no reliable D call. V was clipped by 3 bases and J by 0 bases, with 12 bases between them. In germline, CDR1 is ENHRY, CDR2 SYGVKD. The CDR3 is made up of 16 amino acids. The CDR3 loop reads CAISDRSPISGNTIYF. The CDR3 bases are TGTGCCATCAGTGATAGGTCGCCGATCTCTGGAAACACCATATATTTT.

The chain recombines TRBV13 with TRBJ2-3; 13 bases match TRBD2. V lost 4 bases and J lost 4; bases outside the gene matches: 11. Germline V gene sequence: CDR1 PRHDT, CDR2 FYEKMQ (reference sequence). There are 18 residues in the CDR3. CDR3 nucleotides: TGTGCCAGCAGCTCCAGACGAACTAGCGGGGGGGCCGCAGATACGCAGTATTTT. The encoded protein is CASSSRRTSGGAADTQYF. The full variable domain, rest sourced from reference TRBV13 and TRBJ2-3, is AAGVIQSPRHLIKEKRETATLKCYPIPRHDTVYWYQQGPGQDPQFLISFYEKMQSDKGSIPDRFSAQQFSDYHSELNMSSLELGDSALYFCASSSRRTSGGAADTQYFGPGTRLTVL.

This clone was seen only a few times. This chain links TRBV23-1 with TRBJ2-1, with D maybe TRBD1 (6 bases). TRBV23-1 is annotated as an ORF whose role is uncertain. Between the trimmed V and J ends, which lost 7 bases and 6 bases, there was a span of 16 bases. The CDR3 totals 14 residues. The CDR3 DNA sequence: TGCGCCAGCAATACAGGGTATTACGGCAATGAGCAGTTCTTC. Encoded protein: CASNTGYYGNEQFF.

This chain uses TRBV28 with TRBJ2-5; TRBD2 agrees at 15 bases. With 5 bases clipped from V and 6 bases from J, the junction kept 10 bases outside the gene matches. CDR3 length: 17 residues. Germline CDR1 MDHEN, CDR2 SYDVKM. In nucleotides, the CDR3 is TGTGCCAGCAGTCCCTGGACTAGCGGGGGGGTCGCGAAGACCCAGTACTTC. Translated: CASSPWTSGGVAKTQYF.

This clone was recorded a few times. In nucleotides, the CDR3 is TGTGCCAGTAGAGGACAGGAGTTCTACGAGCAGTACTTC. The encoded protein is CASRGQEFYEQYF. The J gene is TRBJ2-7, the V gene TRBV19, with 7 bases that match TRBD1. CDR3 length: 13 residues. J lost 3 bases, V lost 6 bases, and 5 bases had no gene match. CDR1 is LNHDA, CDR2 SQIVND, per germline (reference sequence).

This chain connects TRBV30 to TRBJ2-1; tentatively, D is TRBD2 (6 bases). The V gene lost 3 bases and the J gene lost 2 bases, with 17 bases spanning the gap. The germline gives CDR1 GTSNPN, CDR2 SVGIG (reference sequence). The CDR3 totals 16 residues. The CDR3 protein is CAWRRSGGTTYNEQFF. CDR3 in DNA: TGTGCCTGGAGACGCTCTGGGGGGACGACCTACAATGAGCAGTTCTTC.

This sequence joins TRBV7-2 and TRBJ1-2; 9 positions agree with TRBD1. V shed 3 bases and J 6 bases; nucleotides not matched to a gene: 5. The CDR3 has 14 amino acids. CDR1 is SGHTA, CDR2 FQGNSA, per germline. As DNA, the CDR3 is TGTGCCAGCAGCTTGGCGACAGGGGGGGATGGCTACACCTTC. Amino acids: CASSLATGGDGYTF.

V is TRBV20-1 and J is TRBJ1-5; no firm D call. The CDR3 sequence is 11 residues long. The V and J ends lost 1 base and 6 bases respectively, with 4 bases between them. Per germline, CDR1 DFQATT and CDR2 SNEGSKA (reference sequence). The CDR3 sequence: CSARVGQPQHF. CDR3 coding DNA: TGCAGTGCTAGAGTAGGTCAGCCCCAGCATTTT.

The CDR3 nucleotides read TGTGCCAGCAGCTTGGGGGTCAAGGGCAATCAGCCCCAGCATTTT. It specifies CASSLGVKGNQPQHF. The chain combines TRBV5-6 with TRBJ1-5; D is unresolved. Looked up from germline, CDR1 is SGHDT and CDR2 is YYEEEE. The V end lost 0 bases, the J end lost 2 bases, and 9 bases lay between the germline ends. CDR3 length: 15 amino acids.